This is a list of T cell receptor beta chains from one sample in a study of blood T cell repertoires in COVID-19. Sequencing was performed with immunoSEQ multiplex PCR; in TCRdb, only in-frame clones are kept and a portion is missing. This table holds about 70,000 clones, approximately 83% found once. The source material was peripheral blood. These receptors originate from a human donor in a cohort sampled during active COVID-19. The CDR3 runs from the conserved cysteine through the conserved F or W. A D gene is named only where the DNA matches it firmly. Expanded clones get a size class; other rows say once, few or many, or leave the size out.

j_call: TRBJ1-1
d_call: TRBD1
cdr3_length: 15
v_call: TRBV18
clone_size: -
cdr3_nt: TGTGCCAGCTCACCCCCATCTACTAACAGGGGCGAAGCTTTCTTT
cdr3_aa: CASSPPSTNRGEAFF

j_call: TRBJ2-7
d_call: TRBD1
cdr3_length: 17
v_call: TRBV5-1
clone_size: few
cdr3_nt: TGCGCCAGCTCCGTGGACAGGGTCGGAACACGGGACTACGAGCAGTACTTC
cdr3_aa: CASSVDRVGTRDYEQYF

j_call: TRBJ2-1
d_call: TRBD2
cdr3_length: 15
v_call: TRBV4-1
clone_size: -
cdr3_nt: TGCGCCAGCAGCCCTCCGGGACTAGTAGCCAATGAGCAGTTCTTC
cdr3_aa: CASSPPGLVANEQFF

j_call: TRBJ1-6
d_call: -
cdr3_length: 13
v_call: TRBV19
clone_size: -
cdr3_nt: TGTGCCACCAGGGCGAAGGCTAATTCACCCCTCCACTTT
cdr3_aa: CATRAKANSPLHF

j_call: TRBJ1-2
d_call: -
cdr3_length: 15
v_call: TRBV9
clone_size: once
cdr3_nt: TGTGCCAGCACCTCGGCGGGGCTGGGAAACTATGGCTACACCTTC
cdr3_aa: CASTSAGLGNYGYTF

j_call: TRBJ2-3
d_call: TRBD2
cdr3_length: 18
v_call: TRBV5-1
clone_size: -
cdr3_nt: TGCGCCAGCAGCAGGGGACTAGCGGGGGGCTATAGCACAGATACGCAGTATTTT
cdr3_aa: CASSRGLAGGYSTDTQYF

j_call: TRBJ1-2
d_call: -
cdr3_length: 16
v_call: TRBV5-4
clone_size: -
cdr3_nt: TGTGCCAGCAGCTTGGGTATGAGACAGACCGACTATGGCTACACCTTC
cdr3_aa: CASSLGMRQTDYGYTF

j_call: TRBJ1-3
d_call: TRBD1
cdr3_length: 11
v_call: TRBV30
clone_size: -
cdr3_nt: TGTGCGCAGGGGGCTGGAAACACCATATATTTT
cdr3_aa: CAQGAGNTIYF

j_call: TRBJ1-2
d_call: TRBD1
cdr3_length: 14
v_call: TRBV7-2
clone_size: -
cdr3_nt: TGTGCCAGCAGCGCAAGCCAGGGGGCGGGAGGCTACACCTTC
cdr3_aa: CASSASQGAGGYTF

j_call: TRBJ2-2
d_call: -
cdr3_length: 12
v_call: TRBV10-1
clone_size: -
cdr3_nt: TGCGCCAGCAGTGATAATGTCGGGGAGCTGTTTTTT
cdr3_aa: CASSDNVGELFF

j_call: TRBJ2-1
d_call: TRBD2
cdr3_length: 16
v_call: TRBV19
clone_size: -
cdr3_nt: TGTGCCAGTAGTATAGTAGGGACTAGCGGGGAAGGCGAGCAGTTCTTC
cdr3_aa: CASSIVGTSGEGEQFF

j_call: TRBJ2-5
d_call: TRBD2
cdr3_length: 16
v_call: TRBV5-1
clone_size: -
cdr3_nt: TGCGCCAGCAGCGATGGAGCGGGGATACTAGGGGAGACCCAGTACTTC
cdr3_aa: CASSDGAGILGETQYF

j_call: TRBJ1-2
d_call: TRBD1
cdr3_length: 14
v_call: TRBV27
clone_size: -
cdr3_nt: TGTGCCACCCTAGGACAGGGGACGGGCTATGGCTACACCTTC
cdr3_aa: CATLGQGTGYGYTF

j_call: TRBJ2-5
d_call: -
cdr3_length: 14
v_call: TRBV15
clone_size: -
cdr3_nt: TGTGCCACCAGCAGACCAGGGGTCCCAGAGACCCAGTACTTC
cdr3_aa: CATSRPGVPETQYF

j_call: TRBJ1-2
d_call: -
cdr3_length: 15
v_call: TRBV6-5
clone_size: -
cdr3_nt: TGTGCCAGTCGGTCGGGCAGGGCCGTCTACTATGGCTACACCTTC
cdr3_aa: CASRSGRAVYYGYTF

j_call: TRBJ2-4
d_call: TRBD1
cdr3_length: 16
v_call: TRBV9
clone_size: -
cdr3_nt: TGTGCCAGCAGCCCTGGACAGGGACTAGCCAAAAACATTCAGTACTTC
cdr3_aa: CASSPGQGLAKNIQYF

j_call: TRBJ1-1
d_call: -
cdr3_length: 13
v_call: TRBV12-3/TRBV12-4
clone_size: -
cdr3_nt: TGTGCCAGCAGTTCACAGGGCGAGGGTGAAGCTTTCTTT
cdr3_aa: CASSSQGEGEAFF

j_call: TRBJ1-1
d_call: -
cdr3_length: 13
v_call: TRBV6-5
clone_size: -
cdr3_nt: TGTGCCAGCAGACCCGGGGGGGATGCTGAAGCTTTCTTT
cdr3_aa: CASRPGGDAEAFF

j_call: TRBJ1-6
d_call: TRBD1
cdr3_length: 14
v_call: TRBV2
clone_size: once
cdr3_nt: TGTGCCAGCAATACAGGGGGCCATAATTCACCCCTCCACTTT
cdr3_aa: CASNTGGHNSPLHF

j_call: TRBJ1-2
d_call: TRBD1
cdr3_length: 14
v_call: TRBV3-1/TRBV3-2
clone_size: once
cdr3_nt: TGTGCCAGCAGCCAAGGGACAGGTCGTTATGGCTACACCTTC
cdr3_aa: CASSQGTGRYGYTF

j_call: TRBJ1-3
d_call: TRBD1
cdr3_length: 15
v_call: TRBV2
clone_size: -
cdr3_nt: TGTGCCAGCAGTGAACGACAGGGCTCTGGAAACACCATATATTTT
cdr3_aa: CASSERQGSGNTIYF

j_call: TRBJ1-1
d_call: -
cdr3_length: 15
v_call: TRBV5-1
clone_size: -
cdr3_nt: TGCGCCAGCAACTTGGAGCTAAGGGGTAACACTGAAGCTTTCTTT
cdr3_aa: CASNLELRGNTEAFF

j_call: TRBJ2-7
d_call: TRBD1
cdr3_length: 16
v_call: TRBV18
clone_size: -
cdr3_nt: TGTGCCAGCTCACTCATATTGGACAGGGGGCAATACGAGCAGTACTTC
cdr3_aa: CASSLILDRGQYEQYF

j_call: TRBJ1-1
d_call: -
cdr3_length: 15
v_call: TRBV5-6
clone_size: -
cdr3_nt: TGTGCCAGCAGCGCGCCCCTACAGGGGAACACTGAAGCTTTCTTT
cdr3_aa: CASSAPLQGNTEAFF

j_call: TRBJ2-7
d_call: TRBD2
cdr3_length: 15
v_call: TRBV7-2
clone_size: -
cdr3_nt: TGTGCCAGCAGCTTAGGACTAGCGGGCGTCTACGAGCAGTACTTC
cdr3_aa: CASSLGLAGVYEQYF

j_call: TRBJ2-7
d_call: -
cdr3_length: 12
v_call: TRBV30
clone_size: -
cdr3_nt: TGTGCCTGGAGAGCGAGTACCTACGAGCAGTACTTC
cdr3_aa: CAWRASTYEQYF

j_call: TRBJ1-3
d_call: -
cdr3_length: 14
v_call: TRBV11-2
clone_size: -
cdr3_nt: TGTGCCAGCAGCCAAGGAGTCTCTGGAAACACCATATATTTT
cdr3_aa: CASSQGVSGNTIYF

j_call: TRBJ2-7
d_call: TRBD2
cdr3_length: 15
v_call: TRBV19
clone_size: -
cdr3_nt: TGTGCCAGTAGTAGTCAGCGGGGGGCCTCCTACGAGCAGTACTTC
cdr3_aa: CASSSQRGASYEQYF

j_call: TRBJ2-7
d_call: TRBD1
cdr3_length: 16
v_call: TRBV5-4
clone_size: once
cdr3_nt: TGTGCCAGCAGCTTGGGCGCCGGGACAGGGATCTACGAGCAGTACTTC
cdr3_aa: CASSLGAGTGIYEQYF

j_call: TRBJ2-1
d_call: TRBD1
cdr3_length: 15
v_call: TRBV7-8
clone_size: -
cdr3_nt: TGTGCCAGCAGCTTGATAGGGGGCCCTTACAATGAGCAGTTCTTC
cdr3_aa: CASSLIGGPYNEQFF

j_call: TRBJ2-7
d_call: -
cdr3_length: 12
v_call: TRBV5-6
clone_size: -
cdr3_nt: TGTGCCAGCTGCCTTGACGGGGACGAGCAGTACTTC
cdr3_aa: CASCLDGDEQYF

j_call: TRBJ2-7
d_call: -
cdr3_length: 17
v_call: TRBV5-4
clone_size: -
cdr3_nt: TGTGCCAGCAGCTTGGAAGGTCCCGGGGGGCACATCTACGAGCAGTACTTC
cdr3_aa: CASSLEGPGGHIYEQYF

j_call: TRBJ1-4
d_call: TRBD1
cdr3_length: 14
v_call: TRBV30
clone_size: -
cdr3_nt: TGTGCCTGGAGGCTACAGGGGGCGCTTGAAAAACTGTTTTTT
cdr3_aa: CAWRLQGALEKLFF

j_call: TRBJ1-1
d_call: -
cdr3_length: 13
v_call: TRBV7-2
clone_size: -
cdr3_nt: TGTGCCAGCAGCCGAGACAGGAACACTGAAGCTTTCTTT
cdr3_aa: CASSRDRNTEAFF

j_call: TRBJ1-5
d_call: -
cdr3_length: 14
v_call: TRBV7-2
clone_size: -
cdr3_nt: TGTGCCAGCAGCGCCACAGGGTCGCGCCAGCCCCAGCATTTT
cdr3_aa: CASSATGSRQPQHF

j_call: TRBJ2-2
d_call: -
cdr3_length: 13
v_call: TRBV30
clone_size: -
cdr3_nt: TGTGCCTGGGAGACAGGGAACACCGGGGAGCTGTTTTTT
cdr3_aa: CAWETGNTGELFF

j_call: TRBJ1-2
d_call: TRBD1
cdr3_length: 13
v_call: TRBV19
clone_size: once
cdr3_nt: TGTGCCAGTAGTCCCCCCGGGACAGGGCTTAACACCTTC
cdr3_aa: CASSPPGTGLNTF

j_call: TRBJ2-7
d_call: TRBD1
cdr3_length: 15
v_call: TRBV11-2
clone_size: -
cdr3_nt: TGTGCCAGCAGCTTACTGGGACAGGGGACCTACGAGCAGTACTTC
cdr3_aa: CASSLLGQGTYEQYF

j_call: TRBJ1-2
d_call: -
cdr3_length: 13
v_call: TRBV19
clone_size: -
cdr3_nt: TGTGCCAGTAGCCACAGGGTGGACTATGGCTACACCTTC
cdr3_aa: CASSHRVDYGYTF

j_call: TRBJ2-5
d_call: -
cdr3_length: 15
v_call: TRBV15
clone_size: -
cdr3_nt: TGTGCCACCAGCAGGTCAGGCAGGGCCGAGGAGACCCAGTACTTC
cdr3_aa: CATSRSGRAEETQYF

j_call: TRBJ2-3
d_call: -
cdr3_length: 16
v_call: TRBV4-3
clone_size: -
cdr3_nt: TGCGCCAGCAGCCAATCTCTCAGCGGAATCACAGATACGCAGTATTTT
cdr3_aa: CASSQSLSGITDTQYF

j_call: TRBJ2-2
d_call: TRBD2
cdr3_length: 16
v_call: TRBV9
clone_size: -
cdr3_nt: TGTGCCAGCAGCCTCACGTCGGGGGGGGCCACCGGGGAGCTGTTTTTT
cdr3_aa: CASSLTSGGATGELFF

j_call: TRBJ2-3
d_call: -
cdr3_length: 17
v_call: TRBV21-1
clone_size: -
cdr3_nt: TGTGCCAGCAGCAAAGGTTGGGGACAGGGGGGCCCAGATACGCAGTATTTT
cdr3_aa: CASSKGWGQGGPDTQYF

j_call: TRBJ2-7
d_call: TRBD2
cdr3_length: 15
v_call: TRBV5-1
clone_size: few
cdr3_nt: TGCGCCAGCAGCGGAAGCGGGGGGCCTCCCTACGAGCAGTACTTC
cdr3_aa: CASSGSGGPPYEQYF